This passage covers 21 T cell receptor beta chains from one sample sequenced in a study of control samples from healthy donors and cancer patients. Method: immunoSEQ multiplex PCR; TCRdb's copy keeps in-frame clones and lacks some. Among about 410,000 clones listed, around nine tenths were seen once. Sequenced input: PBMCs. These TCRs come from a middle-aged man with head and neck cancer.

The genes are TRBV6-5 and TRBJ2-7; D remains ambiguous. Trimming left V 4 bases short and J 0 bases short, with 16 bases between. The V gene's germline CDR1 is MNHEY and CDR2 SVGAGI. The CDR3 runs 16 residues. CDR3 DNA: TGTGCCAGCAGTTCGAAAATGGGTCGGAGCTCCTACGAGCAGTACTTC. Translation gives CASSSKMGRSSYEQYF.

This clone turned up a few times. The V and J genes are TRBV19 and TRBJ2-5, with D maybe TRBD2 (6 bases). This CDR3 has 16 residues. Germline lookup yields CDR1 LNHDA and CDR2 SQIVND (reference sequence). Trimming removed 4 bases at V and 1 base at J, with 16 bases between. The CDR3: CASSRSGGAFQETQYF. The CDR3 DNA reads TGTGCCAGTAGTAGGTCTGGAGGGGCCTTCCAAGAGACCCAGTACTTC.

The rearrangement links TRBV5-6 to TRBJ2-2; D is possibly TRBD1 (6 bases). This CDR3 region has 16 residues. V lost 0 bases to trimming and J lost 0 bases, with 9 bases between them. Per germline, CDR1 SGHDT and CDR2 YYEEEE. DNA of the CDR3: TGTGCCAGCAGCTTGGTGGGGGCGCCGAACACCGGGGAGCTGTTTTTT. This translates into CASSLVGAPNTGELFF.

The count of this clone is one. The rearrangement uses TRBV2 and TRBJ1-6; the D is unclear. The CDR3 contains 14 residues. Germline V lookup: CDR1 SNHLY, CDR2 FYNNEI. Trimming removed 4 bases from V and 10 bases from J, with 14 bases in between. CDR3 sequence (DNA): TGTGCCAGCAGTGGCGGGGAGGTCGGGTCACCCCTCCACTTT. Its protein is CASSGGEVGSPLHF. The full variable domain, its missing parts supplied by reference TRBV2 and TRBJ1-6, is EPEVTQTPSHQVTQMGQEVILRCVPISNHLYFYWYRQILGQKVEFLVSFYNNEISEKSEIFDDQFSVERPDGSNFTLKIRSTKLEDSAMYFCASSGGEVGSPLHFGNGTRLTVT.

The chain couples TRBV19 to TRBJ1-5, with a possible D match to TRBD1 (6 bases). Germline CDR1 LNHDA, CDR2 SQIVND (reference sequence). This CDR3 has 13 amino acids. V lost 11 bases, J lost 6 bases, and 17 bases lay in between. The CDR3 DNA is TGTGCCTCCAGAGGGGGGGTGGGTCAGCCCCAGCATTTT. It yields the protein CASRGGVGQPQHF.

In DNA, the CDR3 is TGTGCCAGCAGCTTAGGGACAGATCTCTACGAGCAGTACTTC. Protein: CASSLGTDLYEQYF. The rearrangement links TRBV7-6 to TRBJ2-7, with D perhaps matching TRBD1 (6 bases). This CDR3 spans 14 amino acids. Germline lookup yields CDR1 SGHVS and CDR2 FNYEAQ. The ends were cut back, 1 base at V and 3 bases at J, with 10 bases in the middle.

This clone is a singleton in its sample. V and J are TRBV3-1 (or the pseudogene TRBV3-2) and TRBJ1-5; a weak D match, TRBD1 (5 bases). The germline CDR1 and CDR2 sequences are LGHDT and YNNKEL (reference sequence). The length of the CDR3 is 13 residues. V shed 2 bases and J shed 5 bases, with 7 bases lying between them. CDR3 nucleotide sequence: TGTGCCAGCAGCCAAACCAGGGATCAGCCCCAGCATTTT. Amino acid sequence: CASSQTRDQPQHF.

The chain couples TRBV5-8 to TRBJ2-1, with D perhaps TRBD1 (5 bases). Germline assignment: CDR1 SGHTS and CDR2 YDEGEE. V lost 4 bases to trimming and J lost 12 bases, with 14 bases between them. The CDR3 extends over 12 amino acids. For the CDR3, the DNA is TGTGCCAGCAGCCTCAGGGTATTGATGCAGTTCTTC. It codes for CASSLRVLMQFF.

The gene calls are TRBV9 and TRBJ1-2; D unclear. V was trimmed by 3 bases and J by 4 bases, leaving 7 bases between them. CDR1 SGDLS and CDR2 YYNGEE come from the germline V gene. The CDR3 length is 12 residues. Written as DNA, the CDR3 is TGTGCCAGCAGCGGCAATGGCTATGGCTACACCTTC. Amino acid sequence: CASSGNGYGYTF.

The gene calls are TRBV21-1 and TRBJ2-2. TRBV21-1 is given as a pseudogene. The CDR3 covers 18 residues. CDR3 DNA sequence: TGTGCCAGCACAAAAGCCGAGGGGAGACCACCTAACACCGGGGAGCTGTTTTTT. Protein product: CASTKAEGRPPNTGELFF.

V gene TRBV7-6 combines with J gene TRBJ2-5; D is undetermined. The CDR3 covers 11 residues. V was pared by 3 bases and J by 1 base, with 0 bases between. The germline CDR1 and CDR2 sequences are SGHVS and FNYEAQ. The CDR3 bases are TGTGCCAGCAGCTTCCAAGAGACCCAGTACTTC. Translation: CASSFQETQYF. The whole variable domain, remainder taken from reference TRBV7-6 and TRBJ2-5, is GAGVSQSPRYKVTKRGQDVALRCDPISGHVSLYWYRQALGQGPEFLTYFNYEAQQDKSGLPNDRFSAERPEGSISTLTIQRTEQRDSAMYRCASSFQETQYFGPGTRLLVL.

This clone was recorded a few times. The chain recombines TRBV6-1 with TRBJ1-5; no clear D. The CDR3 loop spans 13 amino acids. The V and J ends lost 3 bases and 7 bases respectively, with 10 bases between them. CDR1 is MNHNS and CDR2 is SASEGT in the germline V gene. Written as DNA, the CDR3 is TGTGCCAGCAGTGATACACAAGTGCAGCCCCAGCATTTT. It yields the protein CASSDTQVQPQHF.

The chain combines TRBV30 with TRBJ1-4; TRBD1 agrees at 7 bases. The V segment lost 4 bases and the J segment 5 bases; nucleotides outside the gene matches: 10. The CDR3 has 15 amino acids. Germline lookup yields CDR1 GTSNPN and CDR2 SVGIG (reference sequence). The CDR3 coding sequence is TGTGCCTGGAAAGAGGGGGACAGTGAAAATGAAAAACTGTTTTTT. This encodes CAWKEGDSENEKLFF.

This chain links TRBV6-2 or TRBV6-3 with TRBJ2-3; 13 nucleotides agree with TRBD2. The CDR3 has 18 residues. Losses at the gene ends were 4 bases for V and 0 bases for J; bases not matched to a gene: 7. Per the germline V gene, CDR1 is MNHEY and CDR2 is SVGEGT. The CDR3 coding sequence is TGTGCCAGCAGTTTTTTCGGACTAGCGGGGGATAGCACAGATACGCAGTATTTT. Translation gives CASSFFGLAGDSTDTQYF.

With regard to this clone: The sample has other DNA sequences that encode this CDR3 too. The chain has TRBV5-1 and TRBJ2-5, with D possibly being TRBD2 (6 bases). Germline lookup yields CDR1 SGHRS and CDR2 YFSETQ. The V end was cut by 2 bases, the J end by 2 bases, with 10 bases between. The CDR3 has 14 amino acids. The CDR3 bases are TGCGCCAGCAGCTTCCGGCGGGGTCAAGAGACCCAGTACTTC. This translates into CASSFRRGQETQYF.

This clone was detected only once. The CDR3 DNA reads TGTGCCAGCAGCTTGGAGCAGGGGGCATCTCTTCCGTTCTTC. This codes for CASSLEQGASLPFF. V is TRBV5-4 and J is TRBJ2-1, with 8 bases matching TRBD1. With V trimmed by 0 bases and J by 15 bases, 11 bases remained unmatched. There are 14 residues in the CDR3. Germline CDR1 SGHNT, CDR2 YYREEE (reference sequence).

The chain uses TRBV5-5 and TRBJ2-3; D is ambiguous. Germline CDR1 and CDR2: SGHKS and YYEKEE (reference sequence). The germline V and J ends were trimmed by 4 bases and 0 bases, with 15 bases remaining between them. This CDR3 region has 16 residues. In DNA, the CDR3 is TGTGCCAGCAGCCGGCAGTGGGCGGCGAGCACAGATACGCAGTATTTT. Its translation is CASSRQWAASTDTQYF.

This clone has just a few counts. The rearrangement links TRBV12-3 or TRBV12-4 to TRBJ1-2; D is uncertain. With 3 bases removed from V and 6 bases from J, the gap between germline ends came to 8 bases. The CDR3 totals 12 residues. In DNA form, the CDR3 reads TGTGCCAGCAGTTTGGCCTGGGATGGCTACACCTTC. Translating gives CASSLAWDGYTF.

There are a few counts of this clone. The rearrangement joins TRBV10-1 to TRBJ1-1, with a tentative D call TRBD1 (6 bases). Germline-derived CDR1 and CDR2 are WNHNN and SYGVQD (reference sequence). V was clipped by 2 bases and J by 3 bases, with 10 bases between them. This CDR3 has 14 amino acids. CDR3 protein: CASSENPGDTEAFF. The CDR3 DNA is TGCGCCAGCAGTGAGAACCCAGGGGACACTGAAGCTTTCTTT.

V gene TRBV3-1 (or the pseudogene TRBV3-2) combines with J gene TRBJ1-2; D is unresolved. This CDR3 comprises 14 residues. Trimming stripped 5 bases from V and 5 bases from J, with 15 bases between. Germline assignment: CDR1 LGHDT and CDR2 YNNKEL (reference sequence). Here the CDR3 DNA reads TGTGCCAGCAGCTACGGAGGAGGGAGGTATGGCTACACCTTC. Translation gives CASSYGGGRYGYTF.

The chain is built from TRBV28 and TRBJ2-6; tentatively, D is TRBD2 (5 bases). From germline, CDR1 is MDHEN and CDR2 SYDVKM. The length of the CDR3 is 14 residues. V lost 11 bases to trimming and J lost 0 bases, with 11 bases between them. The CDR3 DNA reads TGTGCCGTCGGGGTGAACTCTGGGGCCAACGTCCTGACTTTC. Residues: CAVGVNSGANVLTF.